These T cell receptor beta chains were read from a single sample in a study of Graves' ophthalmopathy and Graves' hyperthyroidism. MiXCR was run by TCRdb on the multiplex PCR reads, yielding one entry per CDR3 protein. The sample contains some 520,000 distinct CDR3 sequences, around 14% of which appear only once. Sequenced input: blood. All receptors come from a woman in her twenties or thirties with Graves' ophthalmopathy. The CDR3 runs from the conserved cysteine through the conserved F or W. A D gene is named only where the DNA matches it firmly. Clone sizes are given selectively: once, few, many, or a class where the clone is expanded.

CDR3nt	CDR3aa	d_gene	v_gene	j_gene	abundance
TGTGCCAGCAGCCTAACCCAGACAGGGGCCCCCTACGAGCAGTACTTC	CASSLTQTGAPYEQYF	TRBD1	TRBV3-1	TRBJ2-7	many
TGTGCCAGCAGGCAAAACGGACTATCGAGCTCCTACGAGCAGTACTTC	CASRQNGLSSSYEQYF	NA	TRBV2	TRBJ2-7	many
TGTGCCAGCAGTTTTGGCAGCGACGCTGAAGCTTTCTTT	CASSFGSDAEAFF	NA	TRBV27	TRBJ1-1	many
TGTGCTAGTGGTCCCCGGGTCTTCGAAGAGACCCAGTACTTC	CASGPRVFEETQYF	NA	TRBV12-5	TRBJ2-5	many
TGTGCCTGGAGTGCGGGACAGGGGGCTTACGAGCAGTACTTC	CAWSAGQGAYEQYF	TRBD1	TRBV30	TRBJ2-7	many
TGCACCGGGGACAGGGTGAACACTGAAGCTTTCTTT	CTGDRVNTEAFF	TRBD1	TRBV29-1	TRBJ1-1	many
TGTGCCAGCAAGGGACAGCGGGACGGCGAGACCCAGTACTTC	CASKGQRDGETQYF	NA	TRBV6-1	TRBJ2-5	many
TGTGCCAGCAGTCCGACTAGCGGGAGAGGTTTAGATACGCAGTATTTT	CASSPTSGRGLDTQYF	TRBD2	TRBV2	TRBJ2-3	NA
TGTGCCTGGAGTCCTATCGGACGGCTCTATGGCTACACCTTC	CAWSPIGRLYGYTF	NA	TRBV30	TRBJ1-2	many
TGTGCCAGCAGCTCGGACTTCTACGAGCAGTACTTC	CASSSDFYEQYF	NA	TRBV5-1	TRBJ2-7	many
TGTGCCAGCAGTGGATGGCTGGTATCTACGGGGAGAAGGGTTAGCTATGGCTACACCTTC	CASSGWLVSTGRRVSYGYTF	NA	TRBV2	TRBJ1-2	many
TGTGCCAGCTCCCCGCTGGAGTACCAAGAGACCCAGTACTTC	CASSPLEYQETQYF	NA	TRBV27	TRBJ2-5	many
TGTGCCAGCAGTTCCTACTACCAGACAGCGAACTATGGCTACACCTTC	CASSSYYQTANYGYTF	NA	TRBV12-3/TRBV12-4	TRBJ1-2	many
TGTGCCACCGGACAGGGCAATCAGCCCCAGCATTTT	CATGQGNQPQHF	TRBD1	TRBV6-1	TRBJ1-5	many
TGTGCCAGCAGTGTTTTCGGGGGTGGCTACACCTTC	CASSVFGGGYTF	NA	TRBV6-1	TRBJ1-2	many
TGTGCCAGCTCCGACAAGGGCACTGAAGCTTTCTTT	CASSDKGTEAFF	NA	TRBV28	TRBJ1-1	many
TGTGCCAGCAGCTTAGGGACTAGCGGGGGGGGATATACGCAGTATTTT	CASSLGTSGGGYTQYF	TRBD2	TRBV11-2	TRBJ2-3	few
TGCGCCAGCAGCCACGTCCTCAGGGGTGGGAAGACCCAGTACTTC	CASSHVLRGGKTQYF	NA	TRBV4-1	TRBJ2-5	many
TGTGCCAGCAGTGGCTCCGGGACTAGCGGGATCTTCTACAAGACCCAGTACTTC	CASSGSGTSGIFYKTQYF	TRBD2	TRBV6-4	TRBJ2-5	NA
TGTGCCAGCAGCCCCGGGGGTTTCCGGCCCCAGCATTTT	CASSPGGFRPQHF	NA	TRBV6-1	TRBJ1-5	NA
TGTGCCAGCAGTGAAGACACTTTTCAAGAGACCCAGTACTTC	CASSEDTFQETQYF	NA	TRBV6-1	TRBJ2-5	many
TGTGCCAGCAACCAGGTGGACAGGGACTATGGCTACACCTTC	CASNQVDRDYGYTF	TRBD1	TRBV6-2/TRBV6-3	TRBJ1-2	many
TGTGCCAGCAGTGCCTGGAGGGCAGACAATCAGCCCCAGCATTTT	CASSAWRADNQPQHF	NA	TRBV12-3/TRBV12-4	TRBJ1-5	many
TGTGCCAGTAGTATTGGCTCTGGGGTTTACTACGGCAATCAGCCCCAGCATTTT	CASSIGSGVYYGNQPQHF	NA	TRBV19	TRBJ1-5	many
TGTGCCAGCAGTGAAAGATTGGGTGGGGGGGGCCAGAGGAATCAGCCCCAGCATTTT	CASSERLGGGGQRNQPQHF	NA	TRBV6-1	TRBJ1-5	few
TGTGCCAGCTCAGTGACTAGCGGAACCGCCTACGAGCAGTACTTC	CASSVTSGTAYEQYF	TRBD2	TRBV18	TRBJ2-7	many
TGCGCCAGCAGCCTAGGACGCCGAGACGGACGGGATTCCTACGAGCAGTACTTC	CASSLGRRDGRDSYEQYF	NA	TRBV5-1	TRBJ2-7	NA
TGCAGTGCTAGAGTTCCGGGACAGGGGGCGAATTCACCCCTCCACTTT	CSARVPGQGANSPLHF	TRBD1	TRBV20-1	TRBJ1-6	NA
TGTGCCAGCAGCTTAGACGTGGGACAGGGGGCGAATGGCTACACCTTC	CASSLDVGQGANGYTF	TRBD1	TRBV11-1	TRBJ1-2	many
TGTGCCAGCACAAGGGCCACATCCCGACCGGACTATGGCTACACCTTC	CASTRATSRPDYGYTF	NA	TRBV6-2/TRBV6-3	TRBJ1-2	few
TGTGCCAGCAGTGTGGGGACCCCAGCCTATGGCTACACCTTC	CASSVGTPAYGYTF	NA	TRBV12-3/TRBV12-4	TRBJ1-2	many